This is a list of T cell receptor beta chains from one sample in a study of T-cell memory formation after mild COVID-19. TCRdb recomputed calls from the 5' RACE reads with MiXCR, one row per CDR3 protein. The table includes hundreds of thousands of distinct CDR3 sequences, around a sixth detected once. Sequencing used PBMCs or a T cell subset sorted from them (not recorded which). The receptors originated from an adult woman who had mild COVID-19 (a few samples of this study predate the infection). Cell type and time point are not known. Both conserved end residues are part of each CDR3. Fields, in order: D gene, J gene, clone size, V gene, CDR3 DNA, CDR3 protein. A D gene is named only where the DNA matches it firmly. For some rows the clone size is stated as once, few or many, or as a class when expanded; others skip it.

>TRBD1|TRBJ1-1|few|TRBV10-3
TGTGCCATCAGGAAAGACAGGGGCAACACTGAAGCTTTCTTT
CAIRKDRGNTEAFF
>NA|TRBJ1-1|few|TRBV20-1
TGCAGTGCCCAGGGCGGCCCGGGGGCGAACACTGAAGCTTTCTTT
CSAQGGPGANTEAFF
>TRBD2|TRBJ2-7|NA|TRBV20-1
TGCAGTGCTAGAGGACTAGCGGGAGGGCCGGGCTACGAGCAGTACTTC
CSARGLAGGPGYEQYF
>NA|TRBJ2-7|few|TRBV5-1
TGCGCCAGCAGGATGGACAGCTCCTACGAGCAGTACTTC
CASRMDSSYEQYF
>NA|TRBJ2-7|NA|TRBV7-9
TGTGCCAGCAGCAGAGGCCAGCATTCCGACGAGCAGTACTTC
CASSRGQHSDEQYF
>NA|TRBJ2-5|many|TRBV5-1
TGCGCCAGCAGCTTGAGGCAGGGGTTTCAGGGAGAGACCCAGTACTTC
CASSLRQGFQGETQYF
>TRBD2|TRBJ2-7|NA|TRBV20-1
TGCAGTGTGGCCTCTAGCGGGAGGGTCCCCTACGAGCAGTACTTC
CSVASSGRVPYEQYF
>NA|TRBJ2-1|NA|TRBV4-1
TGCGCCAGCAGCATCCTCGGGTTCACTGAGCAGTTCTTC
CASSILGFTEQFF
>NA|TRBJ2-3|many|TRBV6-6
TGTGCCAGCAGCCGTCGGGGGACCACAGGAGATACGCAGTATTTT
CASSRRGTTGDTQYF
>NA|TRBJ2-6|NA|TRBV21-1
TGTGCCAGCAGCAAGGAAAGGCCCTACGGGAGACCTGGGGCCAACGTCCTGACTTTC
CASSKERPYGRPGANVLTF
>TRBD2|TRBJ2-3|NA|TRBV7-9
TGTGCCAGCAGCCGTCCAGTAGCGGGAAGTAGCACAGATACGCAGTATTTT
CASSRPVAGSSTDTQYF
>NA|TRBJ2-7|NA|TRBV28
TGTGCCAGCAGTTTCGAGCGGCCTCCCTACGAGCAGTACTTC
CASSFERPPYEQYF
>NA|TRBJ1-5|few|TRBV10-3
TGTGCCATCAGTATGGACAGCAATCAGCCCCAGCATTTT
CAISMDSNQPQHF
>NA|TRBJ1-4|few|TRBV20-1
TGCAGTGCTAGAGATCTACGGGACGCGTCCTTT
CSARDLRDASF
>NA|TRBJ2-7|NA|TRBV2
TGTGCCAGCAGTGAAGCGGGAAGGTCGTCATACGAGCAGTACTTC
CASSEAGRSSYEQYF
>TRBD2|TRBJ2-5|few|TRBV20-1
TGCAGTGCTAGGGCCCTCCTAGCGGGGGTACAAGAGACCCAGTACTTC
CSARALLAGVQETQYF
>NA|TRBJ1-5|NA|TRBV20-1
TGCAGTGCGCGACCACGGACGTGGAATCAGCCCCAGCATTTT
CSARPRTWNQPQHF
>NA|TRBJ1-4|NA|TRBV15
TGTGCCACCAGCAGAGTGGGCCCGTCTGGGGAAAAACTGTTTTTT
CATSRVGPSGEKLFF
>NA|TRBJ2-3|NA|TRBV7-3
TGTGCCAGCAGCTTCCTCGGGGGAGATACTAGCACAGATACGCAGTATTTT
CASSFLGGDTSTDTQYF
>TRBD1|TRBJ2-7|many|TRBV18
TGTGCCAGCTCACAAGGGACAGGTGGGGCCTACGAGCAGTACTTC
CASSQGTGGAYEQYF
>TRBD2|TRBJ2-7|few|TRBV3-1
TGTGCCAGCAGCCGTCTAGGACTAGCGGGGAATTCCTACGAGCAGTACTTC
CASSRLGLAGNSYEQYF
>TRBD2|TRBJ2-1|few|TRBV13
TGTGCCAGCGGCGGACTAGCTACCTACAATGAGCAGTTCTTC
CASGGLATYNEQFF
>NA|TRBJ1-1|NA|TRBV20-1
TGCAGTGCTAGGCTCAATATCTACATGAACACTGAAGCTTTCTTT
CSARLNIYMNTEAFF
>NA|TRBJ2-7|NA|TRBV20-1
TGCAGTGCTCGTAAAACCGACACGTACGAGCAGTACTTC
CSARKTDTYEQYF
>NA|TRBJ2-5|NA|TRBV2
TGTGCCAGCAATCTCCAAGAGACCCAGTACTTC
CASNLQETQYF
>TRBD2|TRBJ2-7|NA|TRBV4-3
TGCGCCAGCAGCAGAGACCTCCTAGCGGGCTACGAGCAGTACTTC
CASSRDLLAGYEQYF
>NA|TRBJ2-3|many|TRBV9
TGTGCCAGCAGCGTAGGGGGTCAGGCCACAGATACGCAGTATTTT
CASSVGGQATDTQYF
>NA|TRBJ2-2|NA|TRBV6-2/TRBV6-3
TGTGCCAACCAGCAGCATGAGGCCGGGGAGCTGTTTTTT
CANQQHEAGELFF
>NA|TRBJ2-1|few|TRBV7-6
TGTGCCAGCAGCTTAGGGTCGGGTAGCGGCTACAATGAGCAGTTCTTC
CASSLGSGSGYNEQFF
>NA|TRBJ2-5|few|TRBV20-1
TGCAGTGCTAGCCCACCGTTCAGGATAGGTTTAGAGACCCAGTACTTC
CSASPPFRIGLETQYF
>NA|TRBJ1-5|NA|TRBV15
TGTGCCACCAGCAGAGGTCCAGAGCCCCAGCATTTT
CATSRGPEPQHF
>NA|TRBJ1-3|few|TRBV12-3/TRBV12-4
TGTGCCAGCAGTACAAACAGGGCCTCTGGAAACACCATATATTTT
CASSTNRASGNTIYF
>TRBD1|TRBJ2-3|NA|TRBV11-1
TGTGCCAGCAGCTTATGGACAGGGGTGACAGATACGCAGTATTTT
CASSLWTGVTDTQYF
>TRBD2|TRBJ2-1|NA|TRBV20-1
TGCAGTGTCCCGCTACGAACGGTAGCGGGGGGTCTATACTACAATGAGCAGTTCTTC
CSVPLRTVAGGLYYNEQFF
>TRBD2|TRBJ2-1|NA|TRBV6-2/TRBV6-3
TGTGCCAGCAGGCCCGCTAGCGGGGGTAGCAATGAGCAGTTCTTC
CASRPASGGSNEQFF
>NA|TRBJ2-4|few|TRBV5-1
TGCGCCAGCAGCTCTGGGCAAAACATTCAGTACTTC
CASSSGQNIQYF
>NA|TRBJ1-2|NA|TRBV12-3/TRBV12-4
TGTGCCAGCAGTTCCCCCTATGGCTACACCTTC
CASSSPYGYTF
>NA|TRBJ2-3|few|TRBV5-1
TGCGCCAGCGGACCCGGGACACTGAGCACAGATACGCAGTATTTT
CASGPGTLSTDTQYF
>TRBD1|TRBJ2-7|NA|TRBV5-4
TGTGCCAGCACACCACAGGGGGGCTACGAGCAGTACTTC
CASTPQGGYEQYF
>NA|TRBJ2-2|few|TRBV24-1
TGTGCCACCAGTGACCCGACAGGAGACGGGGCCGGGGAGCTGTTTTTT
CATSDPTGDGAGELFF
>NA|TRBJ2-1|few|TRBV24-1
TGTGCCACCAGTGGAAGCGGGCCCTACAATGAGCAGTTCTTC
CATSGSGPYNEQFF
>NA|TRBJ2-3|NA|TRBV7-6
TGTGCCAGCAGCACGAAGGGAGTCACAGATACGCAGTATTTT
CASSTKGVTDTQYF
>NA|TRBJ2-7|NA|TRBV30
TGTGCCTGGAGTCCAGTTTGGGCAGTTAGCTCCTACGAGCAGTACTTC
CAWSPVWAVSSYEQYF
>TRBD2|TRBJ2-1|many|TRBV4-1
TGCGCCAGCAGCCCTCGACTATCAAGCGGGGGGTCAAATGAGCAGTTCTTC
CASSPRLSSGGSNEQFF
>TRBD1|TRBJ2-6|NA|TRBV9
TGTGCCAGCAGCGTCTACAGGGGGCGCGTTGCTGGGGCCAACGTCCTGACTTTC
CASSVYRGRVAGANVLTF
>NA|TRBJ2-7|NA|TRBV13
TGTGCCAGCAGCGTGGACGGGACCTACGAGCAGTACTTC
CASSVDGTYEQYF
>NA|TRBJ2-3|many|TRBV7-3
TGTGCCAGCAGCCCCTCGGGTCCCCCAGATACGCAGTATTTT
CASSPSGPPDTQYF
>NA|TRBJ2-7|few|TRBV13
TGTGCCAGCAGCTTAGGTGGGGGCCGCACCTACGAGCAGTACTTC
CASSLGGGRTYEQYF
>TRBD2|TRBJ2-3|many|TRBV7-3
TGTGCCAGCAGCCTGGGGCCTAGCGGCCTTAGCACAGATACGCAGTATTTT
CASSLGPSGLSTDTQYF
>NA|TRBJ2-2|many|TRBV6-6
TGTGCCAGCAGTTACAGCACCGGGGAGCTGTTTTTT
CASSYSTGELFF